One and the same sample provided the 20 T cell receptor beta chains below, sequenced in a study of T cells in Graves' hyperthyroidism and ophthalmopathy. RNA transcripts provided the source from which TCR beta CDR3 regions were amplified. With the HTBI primer set, the TCR CDR3 went through a first round of RT-PCR. MiXCR was run by TCRdb on the multiplex PCR reads, yielding one entry per CDR3 protein. The profile shows some 200,000 distinct CDR3 sequences, roughly a sixth of them singletons. The sample taken for sequencing was blood. The receptors come from a woman aged 50 to 60 with Graves' hyperthyroidism.

V gene TRBV12-3 or TRBV12-4 combines with J gene TRBJ1-6; 7 bases fit TRBD1. V was clipped by 7 bases and J by 2 bases; unmatched bases: 8. This CDR3 spans 16 amino acids. The CDR3 DNA follows: TGTGCCAGCAACCAGGGGGGGTTCCCCTATAATTCACCCCTCCACTTT. It translates to CASNQGGFPYNSPLHF.

This clonotype was observed a handful of times. CDR3 region: CASSPERGYLYGYTF. The CDR3 bases are TGTGCCAGCAGTCCGGAGAGGGGGTACCTCTATGGCTACACCTTC. The genes are TRBV27 and TRBJ1-2, with D perhaps TRBD1 (6 bases). Deletions cut 5 bases from V and 4 bases from J, with 17 bases between. Per germline, CDR1 MNHEY and CDR2 SMNVEV (reference sequence). The CDR3 consists of 15 residues.

This clonotype was picked up many times. This rearrangement joins TRBV5-1 to TRBJ2-7, with TRBD2 matching over 11 bases. Losses at the gene ends were 2 bases for V and 6 bases for J; bases not matched to a gene: 10. The CDR3 is made up of 16 amino acids. The germline V gene encodes CDR1 SGHRS and CDR2 YFSETQ. The CDR3 loop reads CASSFSRPTSGGEQYF. CDR3 nucleotides: TGCGCCAGCAGCTTCTCCAGGCCAACTAGCGGGGGCGAGCAGTACTTC.

This chain links TRBV7-2 with TRBJ1-2; no firm D call. The CDR3 is 13 amino acids. The ends were cut back, 2 bases at V and 0 bases at J, with 4 bases in the middle. Germline-derived CDR1 and CDR2 are SGHTA and FQGNSA. The CDR3 bases are TGTGCCAGCAGCTTAAACTCTAACTATGGCTACACCTTC. Translating it yields CASSLNSNYGYTF. Supplemented by reference TRBV7-2 and TRBJ1-2, the full variable domain reads GAGVSQSPSNKVTEKGKDVELRCDPISGHTALYWYRQSLGQGLEFLIYFQGNSAPDKSGLPSDRFSAERTGGSVSTLTIQRTQQEDSAVYLCASSLNSNYGYTFGSGTRLTVV.

V gene TRBV11-2 combines with J gene TRBJ1-3; weak D call: TRBD1 (6 bases). This CDR3 region has 16 residues. Trimming removed 4 bases from V and 5 bases from J, with 18 bases in between. Per germline, CDR1 SGHAT and CDR2 FQNNGV. In DNA form, the CDR3 reads TGTGCCAGCAGCTCGTTCCGGGGGGCGCTTAGAAACACCATATATTTT. Encoded protein: CASSSFRGALRNTIYF.

The J gene is TRBJ2-5, the V gene TRBV7-2, with 8 bases lining up with TRBD1. Germline-derived CDR1 and CDR2 are SGHTA and FQGNSA. J gave up 2 bases and V 2 bases, and 13 bases lay outside the gene matches. The CDR3 is 18 residues long. Here the CDR3 reads CASSLHGSRTGFQETQYF. The CDR3 region has the DNA TGTGCCAGCAGCTTACATGGCTCCCGGACAGGGTTTCAAGAGACCCAGTACTTC.

There are a few counts of this clonotype. The genes are TRBV30 and TRBJ2-1, with 12 bases lining up with TRBD2. Germline loops: CDR1 GTSNPN, CDR2 SVGIG (reference sequence). The CDR3 is 17 residues long. V was pared by 3 bases and J by 0 bases, with 6 bases of the junction left unmatched. The DNA for the CDR3 is TGTGCCTGGAGAGCGACTAGCGGGAGTGCCTCCTACAATGAGCAGTTCTTC. Translation: CAWRATSGSASYNEQFF.

This clonotype has a count of ten or more. The chain is built from TRBV6-1 and TRBJ2-4, with 14 positions matching TRBD2. Per germline, CDR1 MNHNS and CDR2 SASEGT. The CDR3 runs to 20 residues. V was clipped by 5 bases and J by 0 bases; unmatched bases: 12. The CDR3 region has the DNA TGTGCCAGCAGTCCCAGGGGACTAGCGGGAGATTACGGAGCCAAAAACATTCAGTACTTC. Translated, it gives CASSPRGLAGDYGAKNIQYF.

This clonotype was detected ten times or more. This chain connects TRBV29-1 to TRBJ1-3, with D hard to call. Germline-derived CDR1 and CDR2 are SQVTM and ANQGSEA. V was trimmed by 4 bases and J by 4 bases, leaving 5 bases between them. The CDR3 has 11 residues. In DNA, the CDR3 is TGCAGCGTTGGAGGGGGAAACACCATATATTTT. Its protein product is CSVGGGNTIYF. Using reference TRBV29-1 and TRBJ1-3 for the parts outside the CDR3, the full variable domain is SAVISQKPSRDICQRGTSLTIQCQVDSQVTMMFWYRQQPGQSLTLIATANQGSEATYESGFVIDKFPISRPNLTFSTLTVSNMSPEDSSIYLCSVGGGNTIYFGEGSWLTVV.

The J gene is TRBJ1-6, the V gene TRBV18; 8 nucleotides line up with TRBD1. CDR1 and CDR2 (germline): KGHSH, LQKENI. Germline trimming cut 3 bases from V and 9 bases from J; bases unmatched to any gene: 4. The CDR3 loop spans 14 amino acids. The CDR3 coding sequence is TGTGCCAGCTCACCCGGACAGGGTATTTCACCCCTCCACTTT. Its translation: CASSPGQGISPLHF.

In this sample, this clonotype turned up many times. This chain uses TRBV24-1 with TRBJ2-1; 12 positions match TRBD2. This CDR3 has 15 amino acids. Germline CDR1 and CDR2: KGHDR and SFDVKD. Germline trimming cut 4 bases from V and 9 bases from J; bases unmatched to any gene: 6. CDR3 in amino acids: CATSEPSGRASEQFF. The CDR3 bases are TGTGCCACCAGTGAGCCTAGCGGGAGGGCCTCTGAGCAGTTCTTC.

Many counts were recorded for this clonotype. V is TRBV6-1 and J is TRBJ2-7; 9 bases fit TRBD1. The CDR3 is made up of 16 amino acids. Germline loops: CDR1 MNHNS, CDR2 SASEGT. V lost 5 bases, J lost 2 bases, and 10 bases stayed unmatched. The CDR3 DNA is TGTGCCAGCAGTTTTAAACGGGACAGGGTCCCCTACGAGCAGTACTTC. It translates to CASSFKRDRVPYEQYF.

The V gene is TRBV6-1, the J gene TRBJ1-6, with D tentatively TRBD1 (6 bases). The CDR3 length is 14 residues. Per the germline V gene, CDR1 is MNHNS and CDR2 is SASEGT. V was cut by 7 bases and J by 5 bases, with 12 bases left in between. CDR3 nucleotide sequence: TGTGCCAGCACGTCGACAGGAGATAATTCACCCCTCCACTTT. Translation: CASTSTGDNSPLHF.

This clonotype was picked up a small number of times. The genes are TRBV19 and TRBJ1-1; 12 bases map to TRBD1. CDR1 is LNHDA and CDR2 is SQIVND in the germline V gene (reference sequence). The V and J ends lost 10 bases and 6 bases, in that order; junction bases with no gene match: 6. The CDR3 covers 13 residues. The CDR3 bases are TGTGCCACCCGGGGACAGGGGGCCTCTGAAGCTTTCTTT. It yields the protein CATRGQGASEAFF.

J is TRBJ1-6 and V is TRBV6-6; D call uncertain. V lost 0 bases and J 10 bases, leaving 16 bases between the germline ends. Germline lookup yields CDR1 MNHNY and CDR2 SVGAGI (reference sequence). CDR3 length: 16 amino acids. CDR3: CASSYSRSKFESPLHF. For the CDR3, the DNA is TGTGCCAGCAGTTACTCGAGATCCAAGTTTGAGTCACCCCTCCACTTT.

This clonotype has at least ten counts. V usage is TRBV12-3 or TRBV12-4 and J usage is TRBJ2-7, with D hard to call. The CDR3 loop spans 12 amino acids. Trimming took off 2 bases at V and 3 bases at J, with 5 bases between the two ends. The CDR3 loop is CASSLMDYEQYF. CDR3 DNA sequence: TGTGCCAGCAGTTTAATGGACTACGAGCAGTACTTC.

Points on this clonotype: A read error may be the cause here, since a much bigger clone is one base away. For the CDR3, the DNA is TGTGCCGGCAGTTCTCCCTCCCGGAACACTGAAGCTTTCTTT. It translates to CAGSSPSRNTEAFF. V usage is TRBV27 and J usage is TRBJ1-1, with no clear D. The length of the CDR3 is 14 residues. Germline CDR1 is MNHEY and CDR2 is SMNVEV (reference sequence).

In this sample, this clonotype turned up many times. The chain recombines TRBV2 with TRBJ2-3; no reliable D call. The CDR3 runs to 13 residues. With 0 bases removed from V and 6 bases from J, the gap between germline ends came to 7 bases. Looked up from germline, CDR1 is SNHLY and CDR2 is FYNNEI. This CDR3 is CASSEAGGDTQYF. The CDR3 DNA reads TGTGCCAGCAGTGAAGCAGGTGGGGATACGCAGTATTTT.

At least ten counts were recorded for this clonotype. CDR3 residues: CASSPLDITEAFF. Written as DNA, the CDR3 is TGTGCCAGCAGCCCTCTGGACATAACCGAAGCTTTCTTT. The chain combines TRBV3-1 with TRBJ1-1; weak D call: TRBD1 (5 bases). The CDR3 runs 13 residues. Looked up from germline, CDR1 is LGHDT and CDR2 is YNNKEL (reference sequence). V was trimmed by 4 bases and J by 8 bases, leaving 14 bases between them.

This clonotype was detected ten times or more. The chain employs TRBV5-1 and TRBJ2-1; 8 positions match TRBD2. The germline V gene has CDR1 SGHRS and CDR2 YFSETQ. The CDR3 contains 14 residues. Germline trimming cut 0 bases from V and 15 bases from J; bases unmatched to any gene: 11. The CDR3 nucleotides are TGCGCCAGCAGCTTGGCTAGCGGGTCTAGGTATGGGTTCTTC. Amino acid sequence: CASSLASGSRYGFF.